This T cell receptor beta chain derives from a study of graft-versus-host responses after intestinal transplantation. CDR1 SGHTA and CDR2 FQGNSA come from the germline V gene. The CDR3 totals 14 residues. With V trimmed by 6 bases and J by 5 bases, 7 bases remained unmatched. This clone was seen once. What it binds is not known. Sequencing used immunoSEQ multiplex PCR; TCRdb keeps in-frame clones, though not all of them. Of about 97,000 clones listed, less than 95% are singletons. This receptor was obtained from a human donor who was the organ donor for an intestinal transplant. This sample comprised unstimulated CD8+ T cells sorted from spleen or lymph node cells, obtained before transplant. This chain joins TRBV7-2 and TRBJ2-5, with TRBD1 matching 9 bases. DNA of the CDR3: TGTGCCAGCAGGTCCGGGACAGGGCTGGAGACCCAGTACTTC. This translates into CASRSGTGLETQYF.